The T cell receptor (beta chain) under discussion was sequenced for a study of T cell responses to AZD1222 COVID-19 vaccine. Regarding the study as a whole: The donors showed a predominance of white British ancestry and of females, with possible underestimation of clonal diversity. Only six AZD1222 recipients tested seropositive at baseline. Researchers took repertoire samples only after the peak T cell response had come.

Some clones are missing from TCRdb's copy, which holds only in-frame ones; the method was immunoSEQ multiplex PCR. The sample has 170,000 or so clones; 93% are singletons. As regards this clone: Its antigen is undetermined.

The source of this sequence is an adult in good health. Sequenced material: peripheral blood, taken on day 0 of AZD1222 vaccination.

The CDR3 bases are TGTGCCAGCAGTTTATCGAGGGGGATGGAGCAGTTCTTC. Translating it yields CASSLSRGMEQFF. This sequence joins TRBV27 and TRBJ2-1; D may be TRBD1 (6 bases). Germline V gene sequence: CDR1 MNHEY, CDR2 SMNVEV (reference sequence). Trimming took off 0 bases at V and 10 bases at J, with 10 bases between the two ends. CDR3 length: 13 amino acids.